A single sample is the source of the 3 T cell receptor beta chains below, sequenced in a study of T cells in Graves' hyperthyroidism and ophthalmopathy. Template material for amplifying TCR beta CDR3 regions consisted of RNA transcripts. HTBI primers drove first-round RT-PCR of the TCR CDR3. A single record per CDR3 protein comes from TCRdb applying MiXCR to the multiplex PCR reads. The sample records some 700,000 distinct CDR3 sequences, 17% being singletons. The sequenced sample consisted of blood. The receptor source for this set is a man aged 50-60 years with Graves' hyperthyroidism.

This clonotype has at least ten counts. This chain uses TRBV6-2 or TRBV6-3 with TRBJ1-1; the D is unclear. Trimming removed 3 bases at V and 3 bases at J, with 20 bases between. The germline CDR1 and CDR2 sequences are MNHEY and SVGEGT. The CDR3 length is 17 residues. The CDR3: CASSYPVLIGGDTEAFF. The CDR3 DNA follows: TGTGCCAGCAGTTATCCAGTCTTAATTGGTGGGGACACTGAAGCTTTCTTT.

At least ten counts were recorded for this clonotype. The V gene is TRBV2, the J gene TRBJ2-1; TRBD1 agrees at 8 bases. Looked up from germline, CDR1 is SNHLY and CDR2 is FYNNEI. The junction had 13 bases not matched to a gene; V was cut back by 5 bases and J by 4 bases. The CDR3 spans 17 residues. CDR3 nucleotide sequence: TGTGCCAGCAGTCCATCAATGGGGGACAGGCCTTACAATGAGCAGTTCTTC. Amino acids: CASSPSMGDRPYNEQFF.

This clonotype was seen ten or more times. This rearrangement joins TRBV7-9 to TRBJ2-7; the D call may be TRBD1 or TRBD2 (5 bases each). Germline assignment: CDR1 SEHNR and CDR2 FQNEAQ (reference sequence). The V end was cut by 0 bases, the J end by 1 base, with 16 bases between. The length of the CDR3 is 17 residues. The CDR3 region is CASSLALLRDGSYEQYF. The CDR3 DNA sequence: TGTGCCAGCAGCTTAGCCCTGCTCCGGGACGGGTCCTACGAGCAGTACTTC.